The 21 T cell receptor beta chains given below trace back to one sample, sequenced in a study of blood T cell repertoires in COVID-19. Clones were sequenced by immunoSEQ multiplex PCR, and TCRdb holds only the in-frame ones, with some missing. This table has about 47,000 clones, roughly 80% appearing once. Sequenced input: peripheral blood. These receptors originate from a man aged 55-75 years with active COVID-19.

The chain combines TRBV19 with TRBJ2-7; TRBD1 aligns across 8 bases. The CDR3 length is 19 residues. The germline V gene encodes CDR1 LNHDA and CDR2 SQIVND (reference sequence). With V trimmed by 10 bases and J by 4 bases, 27 bases remained unmatched. The CDR3 loop is CATLVRPDRDNVSEYEQYF. The CDR3 DNA follows: TGTGCCACCCTAGTAAGGCCGGACAGGGATAATGTAAGTGAGTACGAGCAGTACTTC.

The V gene is TRBV4-2, the J gene TRBJ1-4; TRBD1 matches at 8 bases. CDR1 and CDR2 from the germline V gene are LGHNA and YNFKEQ. The CDR3 has 14 amino acids. J lost 8 bases, V lost 8 bases, and 10 bases had no gene match. CDR3 coding DNA: TGTGCCAGCGGGCAGGGGGCGATGGAAGAAAAACTGTTTTTT. This gives the protein CASGQGAMEEKLFF.

The gene calls are TRBV5-1 and TRBJ2-1; D gene unclear. The CDR3 has 13 amino acids. Germline lookup yields CDR1 SGHRS and CDR2 YFSETQ. The ends were cut back, 4 bases at V and 0 bases at J, with 5 bases in the middle. The CDR3 loop is CASSHGSYNEQFF. DNA for the CDR3: TGCGCCAGCAGCCACGGCTCCTACAATGAGCAGTTCTTC. The full variable domain, its missing parts supplied by reference TRBV5-1 and TRBJ2-1, is KAGVTQTPRYLIKTRGQQVTLSCSPISGHRSVSWYQQTPGQGLQFLFEYFSETQRNKGNFPGRFSGRQFSNSRSEMNVSTLELGDSALYLCASSHGSYNEQFFGPGTRLTVL.

J is TRBJ2-1 and V is TRBV7-3, with D maybe TRBD2 (6 bases). Germline V CDR1 and CDR2: SGHTA, FQGTGA. The length of the CDR3 is 13 residues. Trimming shortened V by 5 bases and J by 4 bases, and 9 bases separated the two germline ends. CDR3 bases: TGTGCCAGCAGCATTAGCGGTTACAATGAGCAGTTCTTC. Its translation: CASSISGYNEQFF.

This clone has just a few counts. The chain links TRBV12-1 to TRBJ1-6; the D call in the table, TRBD1, was not verified against the DNA. TRBV12-1 is flagged as a pseudogene. The CDR3 sequence is 15 residues long. CDR3 region: CASSPRDRGYSPLHF. The CDR3 DNA reads TGTGCCAGCAGCCCGCGGGACAGGGGATATTCACCCCTCCACTTT.

The chain carries TRBV12-3 or TRBV12-4 and TRBJ2-1; no firm D call. V was shortened by 5 bases and J by 0 bases, with 2 bases between the two germline ends. The CDR3 sequence is 12 residues long. CDR3 nucleotide sequence: TGTGCCAGCAGTCGCTCCTACAATGAGCAGTTCTTC. Translating gives CASSRSYNEQFF.

The chain is built from TRBV18 and TRBJ2-5, with D possibly matching TRBD2 (6 bases). The V end lost 0 bases, the J end lost 1 base, and 15 bases lay between the germline ends. The CDR3 runs 17 residues. CDR1 is KGHSH and CDR2 is LQKENI in the germline V gene. This CDR3 is CASSPPPGGRGQETQYF. The CDR3 bases are TGTGCCAGCTCACCACCGCCGGGTGGGCGGGGCCAAGAGACCCAGTACTTC. Combining the CDR3 with reference TRBV18 and TRBJ2-5 gives the whole variable domain NAGVMQNPRHLVRRRGQEARLRCSPMKGHSHVYWYRQLPEEGLKFMVYLQKENIIDESGMPKERFSAEFPKEGPSILRIQQVVRGDSAAYFCASSPPPGGRGQETQYFGPGTRLLVL.

The rearrangement links TRBV4-1 to TRBJ2-4, with D maybe TRBD2 (5 bases). The germline V and J ends were trimmed by 5 bases and 2 bases, with 13 bases remaining between them. Germline-derived CDR1 and CDR2 are MGHRA and YSYEKL. The CDR3 totals 15 residues. CDR3 sequence reads: CASSSGILSKNIQYF. CDR3 bases: TGCGCCAGCAGCTCCGGGATTTTATCCAAAAACATTCAGTACTTC.

The rearrangement joins TRBV11-3 to TRBJ2-3; D possibly corresponds to TRBD1 (6 bases). CDR1 is SGHNT, CDR2 YENEEA, per germline. This CDR3 has 13 residues. The V end was cut by 4 bases, the J end by 5 bases, with 10 bases between. CDR3: CASSSGQQDTQYF. The CDR3 coding sequence is TGTGCCAGCAGCTCCGGACAGCAAGATACGCAGTATTTT. Full variable domain (missing parts from reference TRBV11-3 and TRBJ2-3): EAGVVQSPRYKIIEKKQPVAFWCNPISGHNTLYWYLQNLGQGPELLIRYENEEAVDDSQLPKDRFSAERLKGVDSTLKIQPAELGDSAVYLCASSSGQQDTQYFGPGTRLTVL.

This clone was seen more than once but under ten times. This chain links TRBV7-3 with TRBJ2-3, with D possibly being TRBD2 (6 bases). CDR3 length equals 15 residues. With 5 bases removed from V and 0 bases from J, the gap between germline ends came to 12 bases. Looked up from germline, CDR1 is SGHTA and CDR2 is FQGTGA. CDR3 sequence: CASSPLGGSTDTQYF. In nucleotides, the CDR3 is TGTGCCAGCAGCCCTCTTGGGGGGAGCACAGATACGCAGTATTTT.

The gene calls are TRBV3-1 (or the pseudogene TRBV3-2) and TRBJ2-7, with 12 bases identical to TRBD1. This CDR3 comprises 14 residues. The V gene end was trimmed by 6 bases and the J gene end by 6 bases; junction bases not matched to a gene: 6. The germline CDR1 and CDR2 sequences are LGHDT and YNNKEL (reference sequence). CDR3 sequence: CASRSGQGAGEQYF. In nucleotides, the CDR3 is TGTGCCAGCAGGTCGGGACAGGGGGCGGGCGAGCAGTACTTC.

J is TRBJ1-5 and V is TRBV10-1; D perhaps matches TRBD1 (5 bases). The CDR3 runs to 16 residues. Germline values: CDR1 WNHNN, CDR2 SYGVQD (reference sequence). V was clipped by 11 bases and J by 3 bases, with 23 bases between them. The CDR3 DNA sequence: TGCGCCCGCCTTCGCCTGGACATCGATGTCAATCAGCCCCAGCATTTT. Its protein is CARLRLDIDVNQPQHF.

This chain uses TRBV9 with TRBJ1-1, with 7 bases that match TRBD1. CDR1 is SGDLS, CDR2 YYNGEE, per germline. The CDR3 contains 17 residues. J was trimmed by 0 bases and V by 0 bases; bases with no gene match: 8. DNA of the CDR3: TGTGCCAGCAGCGTAGCTCCAGGGGGGTACATGAACACTGAAGCTTTCTTT. Translation: CASSVAPGGYMNTEAFF.

The rearrangement uses TRBV28 and TRBJ2-7; 10 positions match TRBD2. CDR1 is MDHEN and CDR2 is SYDVKM in the germline V gene. Trimming removed 8 bases from V and 3 bases from J; junction bases left unmatched: 4. CDR3 size: 13 residues. The CDR3 loop reads CASSRTSGYEQYF. CDR3 coding DNA: TGTGCCAGCTCCCGGACTAGCGGCTACGAGCAGTACTTC.

This chain uses TRBV19 with TRBJ2-7, with 7 bases that match TRBD2. V shed 2 bases, J shed 6 bases, and the junction held 4 bases outside the gene matches. The V gene's germline CDR1 is LNHDA and CDR2 SQIVND (reference sequence). The CDR3 sequence is 13 residues long. The CDR3 protein is CASSISGTTEQYF. The CDR3, as DNA: TGTGCCAGTAGTATAAGCGGGACGACCGAGCAGTACTTC.

This clone showed up just once. CDR3 loop: CASSPGQGKSVIPAPLHF. Written as DNA, the CDR3 is TGTGCCAGCAGTCCCGGACAGGGGAAATCAGTAATCCCAGCGCCCCTCCACTTT. The chain has TRBV28 and TRBJ1-6; the match to TRBD1 covers 9 bases. The germline CDR1 and CDR2 sequences are MDHEN and SYDVKM. This CDR3 comprises 18 residues. Trimming at V came to 5 bases and at J to 13 bases, leaving 21 bases not matched to a gene.

The rearrangement uses TRBV6-5 and TRBJ2-7; D possibly corresponds to TRBD1 (5 bases). This CDR3 comprises 13 residues. Germline CDR1 and CDR2: MNHEY and SVGAGI. V was cut by 6 bases and J by 7 bases, with 16 bases left in between. The CDR3 DNA reads as TGTGCCAGCAGCCTCGGCCCGACAGATGAGCAGTACTTC. Amino acids: CASSLGPTDEQYF.

This clone was observed once. This rearrangement joins TRBV4-2 to TRBJ2-1; 10 bases are a match to TRBD2. The V gene end was trimmed by 0 bases and the J gene end by 10 bases; junction bases not matched to a gene: 9. Germline CDR1 is LGHNA and CDR2 is YNFKEQ. The CDR3 is made up of 16 amino acids. This chain's CDR3 is CASSQDPSGRDGEQFF. The CDR3 DNA reads as TGTGCCAGCAGCCAAGATCCGAGCGGGAGGGACGGGGAGCAGTTCTTC.

The V call is TRBV28, the J call TRBJ1-5, with 9 bases that match TRBD1. This CDR3 is built from 15 residues. Germline V gene sequence: CDR1 MDHEN, CDR2 SYDVKM. V lost 6 bases, J lost 4 bases, and 7 bases stayed unmatched. The CDR3 spells CASSPGGTGNQPQHF. In nucleotides, the CDR3 is TGTGCCAGCAGCCCCGGGGGGACAGGGAATCAGCCCCAGCATTTT.

The CDR3 DNA reads as TGTGCCAGCAGCTTAGAGGAGGAGCACTACGAGCAGTACTTC. Its translation: CASSLEEEHYEQYF. The chain employs TRBV11-3 and TRBJ2-7, with a possible D match to TRBD2 (5 bases). CDR1 and CDR2 from the germline V gene are SGHNT and YENEEA. V lost 0 bases and J 3 bases, leaving 9 bases between the germline ends. This CDR3 comprises 14 residues.

The chain recombines TRBV6-5 with TRBJ2-5, with TRBD2 matching 11 bases. The CDR3 consists of 15 residues. J lost 4 bases, V lost 8 bases, and 9 bases had no gene match. The germline V gene has CDR1 MNHEY and CDR2 SVGAGI. The CDR3 DNA reads TGTGCCAGCGAACTAGCGGGGGCCGCCGGAGAGACCCAGTACTTC. It encodes CASELAGAAGETQYF.